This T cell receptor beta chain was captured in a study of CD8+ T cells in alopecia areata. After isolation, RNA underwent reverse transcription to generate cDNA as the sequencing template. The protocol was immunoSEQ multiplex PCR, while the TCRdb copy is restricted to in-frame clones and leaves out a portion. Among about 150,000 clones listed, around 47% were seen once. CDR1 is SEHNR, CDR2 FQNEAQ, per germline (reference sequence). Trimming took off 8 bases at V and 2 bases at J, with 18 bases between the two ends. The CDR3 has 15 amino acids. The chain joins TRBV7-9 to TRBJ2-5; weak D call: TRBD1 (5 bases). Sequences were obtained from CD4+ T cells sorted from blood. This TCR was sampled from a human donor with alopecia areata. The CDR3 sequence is CASGFLDKEQETQYF. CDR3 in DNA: TGTGCCAGCGGATTCCTGGACAAAGAACAAGAGACCCAGTACTTC.